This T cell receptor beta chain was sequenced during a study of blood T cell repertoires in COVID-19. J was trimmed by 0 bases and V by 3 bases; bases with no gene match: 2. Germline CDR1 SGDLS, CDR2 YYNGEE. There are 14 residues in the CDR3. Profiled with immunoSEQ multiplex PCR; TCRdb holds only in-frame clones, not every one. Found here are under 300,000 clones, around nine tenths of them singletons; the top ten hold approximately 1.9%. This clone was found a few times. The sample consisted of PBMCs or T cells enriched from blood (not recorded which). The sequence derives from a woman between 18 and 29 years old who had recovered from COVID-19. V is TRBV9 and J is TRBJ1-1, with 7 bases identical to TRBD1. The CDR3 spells CASSGDSLNTEAFF. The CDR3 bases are TGTGCCAGCAGCGGGGACAGTTTGAACACTGAAGCTTTCTTT.